What follows describes a single T cell receptor (beta chain). What this receptor recognizes is not known. No base qualities exist here, and no much larger clone lies one base off it. According to the study, the label for this sample's time point signals: 2013-2014 season, 7 days after vaccination. Adults received seasonal inactivated influenza vaccine (Fluvarix), and TCRB sequencing tracked sorted blood CD4 subsets before and after vaccination. To be eligible, subjects had to be community-dwelling and could not have received an influenza vaccine during the previous 6 months. Exclusions included influenza vaccine contraindications, substance abuse, HIV/AIDS, active malignancy, immunomodulatory medication and active illness such as respiratory infection. At each time point, roughly 35 to 110 mL of blood was collected. Non-naive CD4+CXCR5+PD-1+ cells were defined as circulating Tfh and were sorted into two fractions, ICOS+CD38+ and ICOS-CD38-. PBMC were isolated using Ficoll-Paque PLUS or SepMate separation. Before DNA extraction, cell subsets were sorted from PBMC on a BD FACS Aria.

The data originate from a study of follicular helper T cells after annual influenza vaccination listed by TCRdb under 2017. About the study as a whole: After each seasonal influenza vaccination, blood was collected on days 0, 7 and 28. To study recall of cTfh clones, some subjects were followed through successive annual vaccinations in the 2013-2014, 2014-2015 and 2015-2016 seasons. One week after vaccination, a second recruited cohort of eleven to twelve subjects (Table S1) displayed a similar ICOS+CD38+ cTfh response. Multi-year samples were obtained from 6 or 7 subjects, with two vaccination seasons covered for a few subjects and three seasons covered for two subjects. The 2015 samples were processed right after collection, while the 2013-2014 samples were cryopreserved. Overall study outcomes, separate from this receptor: Day 7 ICOS+CD38+ clones were most often found later in ICOS-CD38- cTfh, suggesting that subset may serve as a memory reservoir. ICOS+CD38+ cTfh clonality correlated with the frequency of that population, and its change correlated with the change in circulating plasmablast frequency. With successive annual vaccinations, a recurrent oligoclonal ICOS+CD38+ cTfh response was recalled, and this response contained tetramer and AIM influenza-specific clonotypes. Productive TCRB sequences were recovered from only roughly 9-23% of analyzed cells, so rare clonotypes could not be sampled.

V is pared back by 6 bases and J by 7 bases, with 6 bases lying between the germline termini. CDR1 and CDR2 were assigned from the germline V gene as MDHEN and SYDVKM. From cysteine to phenylalanine, the CDR3 is 10 amino acids long. The kept DNA is CDR3 alone, 30 bases in frame from the first base. Libraries were constructed by the immunoSEQ multiplex PCR assay. Adaptive Biotechnologies handled the TCRB amplification, library preparation, sequencing and preliminary bioinformatics at Survey level resolution. TCRB sequencing used multiplex PCR amplification of genomic DNA from sorted cTfh populations. In the source study's methods: Clonality was calculated in R as 1 minus normalized Shannon entropy, and the Gini index was computed with the R package ineq. Overlap score was defined as the summed counts of shared sequences divided by the total counts of all sequences in both compared samples. Significance of shared clonotypes was assessed by Fisher's exact test, with a theoretical repertoire of 10^7 TCRB sequences assumed. TCRdb stores this immuneACCESS table with in-frame sequences only. Part of the clones is absent; in the studies checked, under half of the shortfall reflects unresolved V genes, and no reason is known for the rest. The V and J calls and clone size were taken over from that table, and D and trimming were inferred from the DNA. The sample contains about 8,700 clones, more than 80% of them found a single time. About 2.9% of the sample comes from the top ten.

This material consisted of CXCR5+ CD38- circulating T follicular helper cells from blood, taken 7 days after influenza vaccination. Reading the label with the study, this specimen's cell subset or site is: circulating Tfh, non-naive CD4+CXCR5+PD-1+ (ICOS+CD38+ or ICOS-CD38-). This receptor was identified in an adult who received the influenza vaccine. The chain is assembled from TRBV28 and TRBJ1-1, with an unclear D gene assignment. The sequence in DNA is TGTGCCAGCAGCAAGTATGAAGCTTTCTTT. Translation gives CASSKYEAFF.